This T cell receptor beta chain is from a study of vaccination and CD4 T cells after COVID-19. Whole-study context: Post-COVID draws followed diagnosis by a median 101 days (range 35 to 161). Investigators stimulated cells with overlapping spike peptides drawn from SARS-CoV-2, HCoV-NL63, HCoV-OC43 and HCoV-229E. Cultures acting as controls obtained a CEFX pool, an HIV-1 Nef pool, or no peptide.

Treatment in this sample: roughly ten-day PBMC culture with coronavirus spike peptide pools or control peptides (ViraFEST assay). Sequenced with the Oncomine TCR Beta short-read assay was DNA taken from cultured CD4+ T cells. TCRdb called the PCR reads again in MiXCR, with one record for every CDR3 protein. Found here are 9,500 to 10,000 distinct CDR3 sequences, about 51% of them singletons; the top ten hold about two fifths. The CDR3 is 13 amino acids. With 3 bases removed from V and 6 bases from J, the gap between germline ends came to 12 bases. Per the germline V gene, CDR1 is SGHTA and CDR2 is FQGNSA. Of note for this clonotype: Its antigen is still unknown.

Points from the study as a whole: Median SARS-CoV-2-reactive clonotype numbers went from roughly 22 to 38; this increase was not significant.

The sample taken for sequencing was CD4+ T cells from blood, cultured in vitro. J is TRBJ2-7 and V is TRBV7-2, with D uncertain. This TCR came from a human donor who had recovered from COVID-19. This chain's CDR3 is CASSFTPGAEQYF. In nucleotides, the CDR3 is TGTGCCAGCAGCTTTACACCAGGCGCCGAGCAGTACTTC.